This T cell receptor (beta chain) was captured in a study of cytotoxic CD8 clonotypes in ibrutinib-treated CLL. About the study: Responses comprised 25 or so partial and 2 complete; at median around six years, around 15 remained remitted and about 12 progressed.

The assay was immunoSEQ multiplex PCR, and TCRdb's table has in-frame clones only and misses some. The data hold tens of thousands of clones, with about 70% observed a single time. There are 14 residues in the CDR3. CDR1 is LGHNA and CDR2 is YNFKEQ in the germline V gene. This clone was counted once. An end of the junction differs from the germline gene, which may be a read error. The origin of this receptor is a human donor with chronic lymphocytic leukemia. The source material was PBMCs, sampled before ibrutinib treatment. The chain couples TRBV4-2 to TRBJ1-1, with 8 positions matching TRBD1. CDR3 bases: TGTGCCAGCAACCAACAGGGGGGGAACACTGAAGCTTTCTTT. Its translation is CASNQQGGNTEAFF.